The clone carrying this T cell receptor beta chain was found a few times. The entry originates in a study of CD8 T cells in ankylosing spondylitis. TCRdb reprocessed the 5' RACE reads with MiXCR, giving one entry per CDR3 protein. The sample lists 30,000 to 45,000 distinct CDR3 sequences, roughly 12% occurring once. Per germline, CDR1 DFQATT and CDR2 SNEGSKA (reference sequence). The germline V and J ends were trimmed by 5 bases and 9 bases, with 14 bases remaining between them. The CDR3 extends over 12 amino acids. Specimen: synovial fluid, either unsorted or a sorted T cell fraction (not recorded which). This chain connects TRBV20-1 to TRBJ2-1; D remains unclear. The TCR sequence derives from a male donor with ankylosing spondylitis. CDR3 in amino acids: CSARKLALEQFF. Written as DNA, the CDR3 is TGCAGTGCTCGAAAACTTGCACTTGAGCAGTTCTTC.